This T cell receptor (beta chain) came from a study of cytomegalovirus exposure and HLA in healthy donors. The PCR used 60 Vbeta and 13 Jbeta primers. In the study's own analysis: As a later analysis found, there were 70 million to 90 million unique TCR beta chains, of which roughly 11 million were shared. Sequenced by immunoSEQ multiplex PCR; TCRdb stores in-frame clones only, minus some. V and J calls and clone size come straight from that table; D and trimming were deduced from the DNA. The table has roughly 200,000 clones, approximately 79% seen once. The germline gives CDR1 MNHEY, CDR2 SMNVEV (reference sequence). CDR3 length: 12 residues. Study outcomes and limitations: Analysis performed later showed TCR beta chains linked to HLA being more clonally expanded than equally common others. Earlier analysis looked at TCR beta V segments, and most were productive about 87% or about 30% of the time. For TCR beta chains, V- and J-gene trimming was later linked to a missense DCLRE1C variant.

Concerning this clone itself: Antigen unknown.

This TCR derives from a middle-aged woman in good health and CMV-seronegative. The V call is TRBV27, the J call TRBJ2-5; possible D gene TRBD2, 5 bases. With the DNA end fitting TRBJ2-7 better, the J assignment may be wrong. The specimen was PBMCs. This chain's CDR3 is CASAAGIYEQYF. CDR3 sequence (DNA): TGTGCCAGCGCGGCCGGGATTTACGAGCAGTACTTC.